Listed below are T cell receptor beta chains from one sample, sequenced in a study of cytomegalovirus exposure and HLA in healthy donors. The assay was immunoSEQ multiplex PCR, and TCRdb's table has in-frame clones only and misses some. The sample lists over 150,000 clones; around 96% were seen once. The sample consisted of PBMCs. These TCRs come from a woman in her late teens or twenties in good health and CMV-seronegative. Each CDR3 is given with its conserved first and last residue. The order of the fields is clone size, D gene, V gene, J gene, CDR3 DNA, CDR3 protein. D genes are given only for firm matches. The size field is filled for only some rows; it gives once, few, many or a size class.

abundance: NA
d_gene: TRBD1
v_gene: TRBV19
j_gene: TRBJ1-1
CDR3nt: TGTGCCAGTGTCACAGGGGGCGCTTTGAACACTGAAGCTTTCTTT
CDR3aa: CASVTGGALNTEAFF

abundance: NA
d_gene: NA
v_gene: TRBV6-6
j_gene: TRBJ2-7
CDR3nt: TGTGCCAGCAGTTACAGAGGGATTGACCACGAGCAGTACTTC
CDR3aa: CASSYRGIDHEQYF

abundance: few
d_gene: TRBD2
v_gene: TRBV5-1
j_gene: TRBJ2-3
CDR3nt: TGCGCCAGCAGCTTGGTCGCGGGGGACACAGATACGCAGTATTTT
CDR3aa: CASSLVAGDTDTQYF

abundance: NA
d_gene: TRBD1
v_gene: TRBV18
j_gene: TRBJ1-2
CDR3nt: TGTGCCAGCTCACCAGTCCCGGCAGGGGGTCACTATGGCTACACCTTC
CDR3aa: CASSPVPAGGHYGYTF

abundance: NA
d_gene: NA
v_gene: TRBV5-1
j_gene: TRBJ2-5
CDR3nt: TGCGCCAGCAGCTTGGAACCGACTCCCGAAGAGACCCAGTACTTC
CDR3aa: CASSLEPTPEETQYF

abundance: NA
d_gene: TRBD2
v_gene: TRBV7-3
j_gene: TRBJ2-3
CDR3nt: TGTGCCAGCAGCCCGGGACTAGCAAGGGATACGCAGTATTTT
CDR3aa: CASSPGLARDTQYF

abundance: NA
d_gene: NA
v_gene: TRBV21-1
j_gene: TRBJ2-6
CDR3nt: TGTGCCAGCAGCCTACGGGACAGCGCCTCTGGGGCCAACGTCCTGACTTTC
CDR3aa: CASSLRDSASGANVLTF

abundance: NA
d_gene: NA
v_gene: TRBV6-6
j_gene: TRBJ1-1
CDR3nt: TGTGCCAGCAGTTACCCCCGTGAGGTGAACACTGAAGCTTTCTTT
CDR3aa: CASSYPREVNTEAFF

abundance: NA
d_gene: NA
v_gene: TRBV27
j_gene: TRBJ1-5
CDR3nt: TGTGCCAGCAGTTCTGCTTGGACAGGCAATCAGCCCCAGCATTTT
CDR3aa: CASSSAWTGNQPQHF

abundance: NA
d_gene: NA
v_gene: TRBV7-2
j_gene: TRBJ2-1
CDR3nt: TGTGCCAGCAGCCACGGGAGAGGCTCAGCCTCCTACAATGAGCAGTTCTTC
CDR3aa: CASSHGRGSASYNEQFF

abundance: NA
d_gene: NA
v_gene: TRBV7-2
j_gene: TRBJ2-2
CDR3nt: TGTGCCAGCAGCTTTGGGCAGGGGATGACCGGGGAGCTGTTTTTT
CDR3aa: CASSFGQGMTGELFF

abundance: NA
d_gene: NA
v_gene: TRBV4-2
j_gene: TRBJ1-5
CDR3nt: TGTGCCAGCAGCCAAGATCTACAGGGTGGATTACGGGCCCAGCATTTT
CDR3aa: CASSQDLQGGLRAQHF

abundance: NA
d_gene: NA
v_gene: TRBV27
j_gene: TRBJ2-7
CDR3nt: TGTGCCAGCAGTTCAGGACAGACCGCGCAGTACTTC
CDR3aa: CASSSGQTAQYF

abundance: NA
d_gene: NA
v_gene: TRBV4-1
j_gene: TRBJ2-7
CDR3nt: TGCGCCAGCAGCCAAGAGGCAGGGTTAACCCTCTACGAGCAGTACTTC
CDR3aa: CASSQEAGLTLYEQYF

abundance: once
d_gene: TRBD2
v_gene: TRBV7-2
j_gene: TRBJ2-1
CDR3nt: TGTGCCAGCAGCTTAAGTAGCGGGGGGACCAATGAGCAGTTCTTC
CDR3aa: CASSLSSGGTNEQFF

abundance: NA
d_gene: TRBD1
v_gene: TRBV5-8
j_gene: TRBJ2-7
CDR3nt: TGTGCCAGCAGCTTACTTGGGACAGGGGACGAGCAGTACTTC
CDR3aa: CASSLLGTGDEQYF

abundance: NA
d_gene: TRBD1
v_gene: TRBV14
j_gene: TRBJ1-1
CDR3nt: TGTGCCAGCAGCCTCCTTGGGACAGGGAACACTGAAGCTTTCTTT
CDR3aa: CASSLLGTGNTEAFF

abundance: NA
d_gene: NA
v_gene: TRBV28
j_gene: TRBJ2-2
CDR3nt: TGTGCCAGCAGTTTGCCAGGGATAAACACCGGGGAGCTGTTTTTT
CDR3aa: CASSLPGINTGELFF

abundance: NA
d_gene: NA
v_gene: TRBV7-6
j_gene: TRBJ2-3
CDR3nt: TGTGCCAGCAGCCCGCGGAGGGGACTTAGCACAGATACGCAGTATTTT
CDR3aa: CASSPRRGLSTDTQYF

abundance: NA
d_gene: NA
v_gene: TRBV7-3
j_gene: TRBJ2-7
CDR3nt: TGTGCCAGCAGCTTAGGCAGGGCCTACGAGCAGTACTTC
CDR3aa: CASSLGRAYEQYF

abundance: NA
d_gene: NA
v_gene: TRBV4-3
j_gene: TRBJ1-5
CDR3nt: TGCGCCAGCAGCCAAGATGTGCTTACAAATCAGCCCCAGCATTTT
CDR3aa: CASSQDVLTNQPQHF

abundance: NA
d_gene: NA
v_gene: TRBV5-1
j_gene: TRBJ1-2
CDR3nt: TGCGCCAGCAGCTTGGGACAGGAGAACTATGGCTACACCTTC
CDR3aa: CASSLGQENYGYTF

abundance: NA
d_gene: NA
v_gene: TRBV18
j_gene: TRBJ1-3
CDR3nt: TGTGCCAGCTCACCACCGGGGGGAATCTCTGGAAACACCATATATTTT
CDR3aa: CASSPPGGISGNTIYF

abundance: NA
d_gene: NA
v_gene: TRBV18
j_gene: TRBJ1-1
CDR3nt: TGTGCCAGCTCACGCATTGGGTGGCAGGGGAAGAACACTGAAGCTTTCTTT
CDR3aa: CASSRIGWQGKNTEAFF

abundance: NA
d_gene: TRBD1
v_gene: TRBV7-8
j_gene: TRBJ2-2
CDR3nt: TGTGCCAGCAGCTTCAGGGACAGGGTCACCGGGGAGCTGTTTTTT
CDR3aa: CASSFRDRVTGELFF